This is a list of T cell receptor beta chains from one sample in a study of CD8 T cells in Susac syndrome. TCRdb fed the immunoSEQ multiplex PCR reads into MiXCR, producing one record per CDR3 protein. Of about 69,000 distinct CDR3 sequences in the sample, 95% were seen once. Sequenced input: CD8+ T cells from PBMCs. The receptors derive from a human donor in good health. The CDR3 runs from the conserved cysteine through the conserved F or W. A D gene is named only where the DNA matches it firmly. Clone sizes are given selectively: once, few, many, or a class where the clone is expanded.

TRBJ2-7 TRBV27 once NA TGTGCCAGCAGTTTTACGGACAGCTACTCCTACGAGCAGTACTTC CASSFTDSYSYEQYF
TRBJ2-3 TRBV28 NA NA TGTGCCAGGGATGGAGTTAAAGATGGCACAGATACGCAGTATTTT CARDGVKDGTDTQYF
TRBJ1-2 TRBV29-1 NA NA TGCAGCGTTGAGAATACAGGTGACTATGGCTACACCTTC CSVENTGDYGYTF
TRBJ2-5 TRBV3-1 few TRBD2 TGTGCCAGCAGCCAAGAGCTAGCGGGACAAGAGACCCAGTACTTC CASSQELAGQETQYF
TRBJ1-2 TRBV7-9 NA NA TGTGCCAGCAGCTTAGGGGGGATAGGAGGAGGCGATGGCTACACCTTC CASSLGGIGGGDGYTF
TRBJ2-3 TRBV13 NA NA TGTGCCAGCAGCCCGAGGGACTTCACAGATACGCAGTATTTT CASSPRDFTDTQYF
TRBJ1-1 TRBV5-1 NA NA TGCGCCAGCAGCGGGAAGGGGGAAGGGAACACTGAAGCTTTCTTT CASSGKGEGNTEAFF
TRBJ2-2 TRBV24-1 NA NA TGTGCCACCAGTGATTTGCGGGACACCAACACCGGGGAGCTGTTTTTT CATSDLRDTNTGELFF
TRBJ2-1 TRBV5-6 NA TRBD2 TGTGCCAGCAGCTTGGGGCTAGCGGGGGGAAATGAGCAGTTCTTC CASSLGLAGGNEQFF
TRBJ2-7 TRBV29-1 NA TRBD1 TGCAGCGTGGAACTGGGACAGCCCTACGAGCAGTACTTC CSVELGQPYEQYF
TRBJ1-5 TRBV3-1 NA NA TGTGCCAGCAGCCAAGGGGAAGACCAGCCCCAGCATTTT CASSQGEDQPQHF
TRBJ1-2 TRBV28 NA NA TGTGCCAGCAGTACGCCTTATGGGGGCTACACCTTC CASSTPYGGYTF
TRBJ1-1 TRBV30 NA NA TGTGCCTGGAGTGGACAGTTGAACACTGAAGCTTTCTTT CAWSGQLNTEAFF
TRBJ1-6 TRBV30 NA NA TGTGCCTGGACACCGGGGAGTTCACCCCTCCACTTT CAWTPGSSPLHF
TRBJ2-2 TRBV7-9 NA NA TGTGCCAGCAGCCTGGATGTCTCCGGGGAGCTGTTTTTT CASSLDVSGELFF
TRBJ2-3 TRBV7-3 NA TRBD2 TGTGCCAGCAGCTCCGGGGGGGCCGGAGATACGCAGTATTTT CASSSGGAGDTQYF
TRBJ2-6 TRBV7-3 NA NA TGTGCCAGCAGTAAGGACAGCTTCAACGTCCTGACTTTC CASSKDSFNVLTF
TRBJ1-4 TRBV5-6 NA NA TGTGCCAGCAGCTTGGCCTTGTCAGGGGCTGCGTATGAAAAACTGTTTTTT CASSLALSGAAYEKLFF
TRBJ1-6 TRBV25-1 NA NA TGTGCCAGCAGTCTCTGGAATTCACCCCTCCACTTT CASSLWNSPLHF
TRBJ1-3 TRBV27 NA NA TGTGCCAGCAGCCAAACACAGGGCTCTGGAAACACCATATATTTT CASSQTQGSGNTIYF
TRBJ2-5 TRBV27 NA NA TGTGCCAGCAGGGGGGGGCGACAAAAAGAGACCCAGTACTTC CASRGGRQKETQYF
TRBJ2-3 TRBV15 once NA TGTGCCACCAGCAGAGATCCCCCAGCGACAGATACGCAGTATTTT CATSRDPPATDTQYF
TRBJ1-4 TRBV4-1 NA NA TGCGCCAGCAGCGAACAGTCAACTAATGAAAAACTGTTTTTT CASSEQSTNEKLFF
TRBJ1-1 TRBV30 NA NA TGTGCCTGGATCACCGGGTCGACTGAAGCTTTCTTT CAWITGSTEAFF
TRBJ2-1 TRBV6-5 NA NA TGTGCCAGCAGTTACTCGATCGGGAGCTCCAATGAGCAGTTCTTC CASSYSIGSSNEQFF
TRBJ1-6 TRBV2 NA NA TGTGCCAGCTCTTACGGGCAGGGAGACAATTCACCCCTCCACTTT CASSYGQGDNSPLHF
TRBJ1-1 TRBV19 NA NA TGTGCCAGTCGAAACGGTCCGCACACTGAAGCTTTCTTT CASRNGPHTEAFF
TRBJ2-7 TRBV7-9 NA NA TGTGCCAGCAGTTCATGGGACTCCCACGAGCAGTACTTC CASSSWDSHEQYF
TRBJ2-7 TRBV5-4 NA TRBD1 TGTGCCAGCAGCTTGGAATCCGGACAGGGTAAATACGAGCAGTACTTC CASSLESGQGKYEQYF
TRBJ2-7 TRBV5-4 NA NA TGTGCCAGCAGCTTGGCGGTAGGGTCGTACGAGCAGTACTTC CASSLAVGSYEQYF
TRBJ1-5 TRBV19 NA NA TGTGCCAGTAGTCGGTGGGAGGGGGGTGCGGATCAGCCCCAGCATTTT CASSRWEGGADQPQHF
TRBJ2-2 TRBV29-1 NA TRBD2 TGCAGCGTCCGGGGGGGCGTAGGCACCGGGGAGCTGTTTTTT CSVRGGVGTGELFF
TRBJ2-1 TRBV9 NA NA TGTGCCAGCAGCGTAGCGGGGACGACGGGTATGAATGAGCAGTTCTTC CASSVAGTTGMNEQFF
TRBJ2-5 TRBV28 NA NA TGTGCCAGCAGTCTCCCGGGACGTTGGGAAGAGACCCAGTACTTC CASSLPGRWEETQYF
TRBJ2-5 TRBV4-3 NA NA TGCGCCAGCAGCCAAGATCTTGTGCCAAAAGCAGAGACCCAGTACTTC CASSQDLVPKAETQYF
TRBJ1-5 TRBV2 NA NA TGTGCCAGCAGCTGGGAAGGGGCGGACAATCAGCCCCAGCATTTT CASSWEGADNQPQHF
TRBJ2-1 TRBV3-1 few NA TGTGCCAGCAGCCCCGGACCCTACAATGAGCAGTTCTTC CASSPGPYNEQFF
TRBJ1-1 TRBV28 NA NA TGTGCCAGCAGTATCCCTTTGAACACTGAAGCTTTCTTT CASSIPLNTEAFF
TRBJ2-7 TRBV9 NA NA TGTGCCAGCAGCGTAGTCGGGGGGCCCTCCTACGAGCAGTACTTC CASSVVGGPSYEQYF
TRBJ2-1 TRBV19 NA NA TGTGCCAGTAATCAAAGGTTCAACAATGAGCAGTTCTTC CASNQRFNNEQFF
TRBJ1-1 TRBV7-8 NA NA TGTGCCAGCAGCATACAGGGTAGGGGCACTGAAGCTTTCTTT CASSIQGRGTEAFF
TRBJ2-2 TRBV7-9 NA NA TGTGCCAGCTCCCCTCCAGACAGATCGAACACCGGGGAGCTGTTTTTT CASSPPDRSNTGELFF
TRBJ2-7 TRBV2 NA NA TGTGCCAGCAGATACAGGGAGGAGGACGAGCAGTACTTC CASRYREEDEQYF
TRBJ2-3 TRBV13 NA TRBD2 TGTGCCAGCAGCTTACTCGCGGGGGGGCGAGATACGCAGTATTTT CASSLLAGGRDTQYF
TRBJ2-7 TRBV4-1 NA TRBD1 TGCGCCAGCAGCCAAGGGACAGGGAGGTACTACGAGCAGTACTTC CASSQGTGRYYEQYF
TRBJ2-2 TRBV6-5 NA NA TGTGCCAGCAGTTACCCCGGTGGGGGCAACACCGGGGAGCTGTTTTTT CASSYPGGGNTGELFF
TRBJ2-7 TRBV4-1 NA TRBD2 TGCGCCAGCAGCCAAGAAAAGAGCGGGGGCTACGAGCAGTACTTC CASSQEKSGGYEQYF
TRBJ1-1 TRBV5-1 NA NA TGCGCCAGCAGCTTACAGGGTTATGGCACTGAAGCTTTCTTT CASSLQGYGTEAFF
TRBJ2-1 TRBV5-1 NA NA TGCGCCAGCAGCCCTGGTCGCGCGAATGAGCAGTTCTTC CASSPGRANEQFF
TRBJ1-1 TRBV29-1 NA NA TGCAGCGTTGAGACCGGGGGCACTGAAGCTTTCTTT CSVETGGTEAFF
TRBJ2-2 TRBV24-1 NA TRBD2 TGTGCCACCAGTGATTTGAGCGGGGGCAGAACCGGGGAGCTGTTTTTT CATSDLSGGRTGELFF
TRBJ2-7 TRBV27 NA NA TGTGCCAGCAAGACGGGCGGTTCCTACGAGCAGTACTTC CASKTGGSYEQYF
TRBJ2-7 TRBV19 once NA TGTGCCAGTAGTCCCCGGGCAGGCCTCCTCCGCGAGCAGTACTTC CASSPRAGLLREQYF
TRBJ1-1 TRBV6-1 NA NA TGTGCCAGCAGTCTAAATTGGGGGCTTGAAGCTTTCTTT CASSLNWGLEAFF
TRBJ1-2 TRBV15 once TRBD1 TGTGCCACCAGCAACTCGCCGGACAGGGGGCGGGTGAGCTATGGCTACACCTTC CATSNSPDRGRVSYGYTF
TRBJ2-7 TRBV28 NA TRBD2 TGTGCCAGCAGTTCCCCTAGCGGGTCGTACTCCTACGAGCAGTACTTC CASSSPSGSYSYEQYF
TRBJ2-1 TRBV3-1 NA NA TGTGCCAGCAGCCAAGAGGGCCCCATCATGGGGGAGCAGTTCTTC CASSQEGPIMGEQFF
TRBJ2-7 TRBV29-1 NA NA TGCAGCGTTGAAGTTTCCCCGACTTGGGGTAAGAGCTCCTACGGGCAGTACTTC CSVEVSPTWGKSSYGQYF
TRBJ2-2 TRBV25-1 once NA TGTGCCAGCAGTTGGGCCGGGGAGCTGTTTTTT CASSWAGELFF